The 28 T cell receptor beta chains presented below share a single source sample, sequenced in a study of T cell responses to AZD1222 COVID-19 vaccine. TCRdb's copy holds only in-frame clones and misses some; the assay was immunoSEQ multiplex PCR. This sample has about 120,000 clones, with over 75% found just once. Sample: peripheral blood, taken 28 days after the second dose of the MenACWY control vaccine. The receptor set was obtained from an adult who received the MenACWY meningococcal vaccine as a control.

This chain links TRBV5-5 with TRBJ1-3; D is unclear. The CDR3 length is 15 residues. Trimming removed 5 bases at V and 1 base at J, with 13 bases between. From germline, CDR1 is SGHKS and CDR2 YYEKEE (reference sequence). The CDR3 bases are TGTGCCAGCAGGGGTAGGGAAAGGTCTGGAAACACCATATATTTT. Protein product: CASRGRERSGNTIYF. Variable domain in full (rest from reference TRBV5-5 and TRBJ1-3): DAGVTQSPTHLIKTRGQQVTLRCSPISGHKSVSWYQQVLGQGPQFIFQYYEKEERGRGNFPDRFSARQFPNYSSELNVNALLLGDSALYLCASRGRERSGNTIYFGEGSWLTVV.

The rearrangement links TRBV7-2 to TRBJ2-2, with a weak D call TRBD1 (7 bases). Germline CDR1 SGHTA, CDR2 FQGNSA. The length of the CDR3 is 16 residues. The germline V and J ends were trimmed by 9 bases and 1 base, with 18 bases remaining between them. DNA for the CDR3: TGTGCCAGTACGAATAGACAGGGAGGGAACACCGGGGAGCTGTTTTTT. This codes for CASTNRQGGNTGELFF.

The CDR3 loop is CASSEARMEQPQHF. In DNA, the CDR3 is TGTGCCAGCAGTGAAGCGCGTATGGAGCAGCCCCAGCATTTT. This sequence joins TRBV6-1 and TRBJ1-5; D is unresolved. V was shortened by 0 bases and J by 7 bases, with 10 bases between the two germline ends. CDR1 MNHNS and CDR2 SASEGT come from the germline V gene. The length of the CDR3 is 14 residues.

This rearrangement joins TRBV3-1 (or the pseudogene TRBV3-2) to TRBJ1-1; 8 bases line up with TRBD1. This CDR3 is 17 amino acids long. Trimming took 0 bases from V and 1 from J; bases not matched to a gene: 7. Looked up from germline, CDR1 is LGHDT and CDR2 is YNNKEL (reference sequence). CDR3 amino acids: CASSQDRGDRSNTEAFF. DNA of the CDR3: TGTGCCAGCAGCCAAGATCGAGGGGACAGGTCGAACACTGAAGCTTTCTTT.

The gene calls are TRBV6-5 and TRBJ1-1; D gene ambiguous. The CDR3 sequence is 11 residues long. The V gene's germline CDR1 is MNHEY and CDR2 SVGAGI. V dropped 5 bases and J dropped 7 bases, with 8 bases sitting between them. The CDR3 DNA reads TGTGCCAGCAGTAACCAAGTTGAAGCTTTCTTT. This sequence encodes CASSNQVEAFF.

The chain links TRBV9 to TRBJ2-3; TRBD2 matches at 8 bases. The CDR3 has 15 amino acids. Germline V gene sequence: CDR1 SGDLS, CDR2 YYNGEE. V shed 0 bases, J shed 4 bases, and the junction held 4 bases outside the gene matches. CDR3 sequence reads: CASSVGVTSADTQYF. The CDR3 DNA reads as TGTGCCAGCAGCGTAGGGGTGACTAGCGCAGATACGCAGTATTTT.

V usage is TRBV9 and J usage is TRBJ2-3; 9 bases map to TRBD1. Germline values: CDR1 SGDLS, CDR2 YYNGEE. The CDR3 consists of 16 residues. Trimming took 0 bases from V and 2 from J; bases not matched to a gene: 4. The CDR3 coding sequence is TGTGCCAGCAGCGTAGGAGACAGGGGGAACACAGATACGCAGTATTTT. Its protein is CASSVGDRGNTDTQYF.

This chain uses TRBV6-5 with TRBJ2-5; D is perhaps TRBD1 (6 bases). CDR1 is MNHEY, CDR2 SVGAGI, per germline. The germline V and J ends were trimmed by 6 bases and 5 bases, with 19 bases remaining between them. The CDR3 runs to 15 residues. CDR3 protein: CASSSWDIHRETQYF. The CDR3 DNA sequence: TGTGCCAGCAGCTCCTGGGACATCCATCGGGAGACCCAGTACTTC.

V usage is TRBV3-1 (or the pseudogene TRBV3-2) and J usage is TRBJ1-6; the D is unclear. V gave up 6 bases and J gave up 6 bases, with 12 bases separating them. Per the germline V gene, CDR1 is LGHDT and CDR2 is YNNKEL (reference sequence). This CDR3 comprises 14 residues. The CDR3 DNA reads TGTGCCAGCAGGAGGTTGGCGGGTAATTCACCCCTCCACTTT. This encodes CASRRLAGNSPLHF.

The chain has TRBV10-3 and TRBJ2-5; 10 bases match TRBD1. Looked up from germline, CDR1 is ENHRY and CDR2 is SYGVKD. V was clipped by 6 bases and J by 4 bases; unmatched bases: 5. This CDR3 contains 14 residues. For the CDR3, the DNA is TGTGCCATCAGCACCGGGACAGGGGTAGAGACCCAGTACTTC. Translated: CAISTGTGVETQYF.

J is TRBJ2-5 and V is TRBV15; either TRBD1 or TRBD2 may fit D (5 bases each). In germline, CDR1 is LNHNV, CDR2 YYDKDF (reference sequence). Trimming pared 3 bases from V and 5 bases from J, leaving 19 bases between. The CDR3 runs to 16 residues. The CDR3 is CATSSPLGTPGETQYF. CDR3 nucleotide sequence: TGTGCCACCAGCAGCCCCCTGGGGACGCCCGGGGAGACCCAGTACTTC. Looking up the rest from reference TRBV15 and TRBJ2-5 gives the full variable domain: DAMVIQNPRYQVTQFGKPVTLSCSQTLNHNVMYWYQQKSSQAPKLLFHYYDKDFNNEADTPDNFQSRRPNTSFCFLDIRSPGLGDTAMYLCATSSPLGTPGETQYFGPGTRLLVL.

This sequence joins TRBV29-1 and TRBJ2-3; D gene unclear. The CDR3 is made up of 14 amino acids. The germline gives CDR1 SQVTM, CDR2 ANQGSEA. CDR3 nucleotide sequence: TGCACCCTCGGTCCCGGCCCGCACACAGATACGCAGTATTTT. Protein sequence: CTLGPGPHTDTQYF.

The chain carries TRBV7-8 and TRBJ2-3, with D possibly TRBD1 on 5 matching bases. Trimming left V 2 bases short and J 0 bases short, with 9 bases between. This CDR3 is 15 amino acids long. Looked up from germline, CDR1 is SGHVS and CDR2 is FQNEAQ. Here the CDR3 reads CASSLLQESTDTQYF. The CDR3 nucleotides read TGTGCCAGCAGCTTACTACAGGAGAGCACAGATACGCAGTATTTT.

The chain recombines TRBV7-9 with TRBJ2-1; possibly TRBD1 for D (5 bases). The CDR3 runs 13 residues. The V end was cut by 1 base, the J end by 9 bases, with 10 bases between. CDR1 and CDR2 (germline): SEHNR, FQNEAQ (reference sequence). The chain's CDR3 is CASSLDYQGEQFF. CDR3 sequence (DNA): TGTGCCAGCAGCTTAGACTACCAGGGTGAGCAGTTCTTC.

As to this clone: Other DNA sequences within the sample encode an identical CDR3. The chain has TRBV28 and TRBJ2-2; D remains unclear. CDR1 is MDHEN, CDR2 SYDVKM, per germline. V gave up 2 bases and J gave up 8 bases, with 3 bases separating them. The length of the CDR3 is 11 residues. The CDR3 loop is CASSLRGELFF. Here the CDR3 DNA reads TGTGCCAGCAGTTTACGTGGGGAGCTGTTTTTT. Together with reference TRBV28 and TRBJ2-2, the CDR3 gives the full variable domain: DVKVTQSSRYLVKRTGEKVFLECVQDMDHENMFWYRQDPGLGLRLIYFSYDVKMKEKGDIPEGYSVSREKKERFSLILESASTNQTSMYLCASSLRGELFFGEGSRLTVL.

This chain uses TRBV5-1 with TRBJ2-5; TRBD2 matches 10 bases. The CDR3 is 17 amino acids. J gave up 3 bases and V 0 bases, and 8 bases lay outside the gene matches. From germline, CDR1 is SGHRS and CDR2 YFSETQ. CDR3 nucleotides: TGCGCCAGCAGCTTGGGAGCGAAGCGGGAGGGTGAAGAGACCCAGTACTTC. This sequence encodes CASSLGAKREGEETQYF.

Here the CDR3 DNA reads TGTGCCAGCAGCGTAGAGGCACTCCAAGAGACCCAGTACTTC. Encoded protein: CASSVEALQETQYF. This chain joins TRBV9 and TRBJ2-5; D is unresolved. The CDR3 is made up of 14 amino acids. Deletions cut 0 bases from V and 1 base from J, with 7 bases between. CDR1 is SGDLS, CDR2 YYNGEE, per germline.

The rearrangement links TRBV9 to TRBJ2-7, with D possibly matching TRBD2 (5 bases). V lost 4 bases to trimming and J lost 2 bases, with 16 bases between them. Germline-derived CDR1 and CDR2 are SGDLS and YYNGEE. The CDR3 extends over 15 amino acids. This CDR3 is CASSPSAERTYEQYF. CDR3 nucleotides: TGTGCCAGCAGCCCCTCAGCGGAACGCACCTACGAGCAGTACTTC.

This chain links TRBV27 with TRBJ1-5, with TRBD1 identical over 10 bases. The CDR3 has 22 amino acids. Germline-derived CDR1 and CDR2 are MNHEY and SMNVEV (reference sequence). V trimming: 5 bases; J trimming: 2 bases; junction bases outside the gene matches: 24. CDR3 loop: CASSLRLDRDRGTIRGNQPQHF. The CDR3 coding sequence is TGTGCCAGCAGTCTCCGACTTGACCGGGACAGGGGTACCATAAGGGGCAATCAGCCCCAGCATTTT.

The chain joins TRBV5-1 to TRBJ2-3, with 13 bases that match TRBD2. V lost 1 base and J lost 0; bases outside the gene matches: 5. Germline values: CDR1 SGHRS, CDR2 YFSETQ. This CDR3 is built from 18 residues. CDR3: CASSLRGLAGESTDTQYF. CDR3 nucleotide sequence: TGCGCCAGCAGCTTGAGAGGACTAGCGGGGGAGAGCACAGATACGCAGTATTTT.

The chain couples TRBV24-1 to TRBJ2-3; TRBD1 aligns across 8 bases. Per the germline V gene, CDR1 is KGHDR and CDR2 is SFDVKD. V lost 4 bases and J lost 6; bases outside the gene matches: 11. The CDR3 covers 16 residues. CDR3 amino acids: CATSERGETGGDTQYF. CDR3 nucleotides: TGTGCCACCAGTGAGCGGGGAGAAACAGGGGGGGATACGCAGTATTTT.

The chain employs TRBV7-9 and TRBJ1-5; D not resolved. Germline V gene data show CDR1 as SEHNR and CDR2 as FQNEAQ (reference sequence). Trimming stripped 5 bases from V and 0 bases from J, with 17 bases between. This CDR3 spans 17 amino acids. The CDR3 is CASSQAGPALSNQPQHF. The CDR3 region has the DNA TGTGCCAGCAGCCAAGCTGGACCTGCCCTTAGCAATCAGCCCCAGCATTTT.

The chain couples TRBV10-2 to TRBJ1-5, with D hard to call. Trimming removed 1 base from V and 4 bases from J, with 5 bases in between. Germline values: CDR1 WSHSY, CDR2 SAAADI. This CDR3 has 13 residues. The CDR3 nucleotides read TGCGCCAGCAGTGAGTACAGAAATCAGCCCCAGCATTTT. Residues: CASSEYRNQPQHF.

The CDR3 is CASSAGRVEAFF. CDR3 nucleotides: TGTGCCAGCAGCGCAGGCCGGGTCGAAGCTTTCTTT. The genes are TRBV12-3 or TRBV12-4 and TRBJ1-1, with D unresolved. V was trimmed by 6 bases and J by 8 bases, leaving 13 bases between them. CDR3 size: 12 residues.

The rearrangement uses TRBV12-3 or TRBV12-4 and TRBJ2-3; D might be TRBD2 (5 bases). Trimming left V 3 bases short and J 5 bases short, with 9 bases between. This CDR3 has 13 amino acids. CDR3 amino acids: CASSFAGEDTQYF. CDR3 DNA sequence: TGTGCCAGCAGTTTCGCCGGGGAAGATACGCAGTATTTT.

This clone was seen a handful of times. The chain has TRBV11-2 and TRBJ2-2, with a possible D match to TRBD2 (6 bases). The length of the CDR3 is 17 residues. Germline V lookup: CDR1 SGHAT, CDR2 FQNNGV. Trimming took 5 bases from V and 2 from J, leaving 18 bases between them. The DNA for the CDR3 is TGTGCCAGCAGCGCACACCGGCCAGGACTAAACACCGGGGAGCTGTTTTTT. The encoded protein is CASSAHRPGLNTGELFF.

This clone is a singleton in its sample. The chain carries TRBV2 and TRBJ1-1, with a possible D match to TRBD1 (6 bases). Germline CDR1 SNHLY, CDR2 FYNNEI. The CDR3 spans 14 residues. The germline V and J ends were trimmed by 5 bases and 4 bases, with 14 bases remaining between them. The DNA of the CDR3 is TGTGCCAGCAGTAAACAGGGATTTGGCACTGAAGCTTTCTTT. It codes for CASSKQGFGTEAFF.

The chain employs TRBV25-1 and TRBJ1-3; D call uncertain. Germline V CDR1 and CDR2: MGHDK, SYGVNS. Trimming shortened V by 7 bases and J by 0 bases, and 10 bases separated the two germline ends. This CDR3 has 14 residues. CDR3 protein: CASTKTGSGNTIYF. For the CDR3, the DNA is TGTGCCAGCACAAAGACCGGCTCTGGAAACACCATATATTTT.